This TCR beta chain is drawn from a study of glioma-infiltrating T cells. The study, taken as a whole, reports: Tissue and blood shared very few CDR3 sequences. Gliomas, especially low-grade, showed above-expected tissue-blood divergence; non-neoplastic patients showed below.

CDR3 size: 15 residues. Germline V CDR1 and CDR2: KGHSH, LQKENI. V shed 0 bases and J shed 2 bases, with 9 bases lying between them. This clonotype was recorded at least ten times. Its antigen is unidentified. TCR alpha and beta CDR3 regions were amplified from RNA using iRepertoire nested multiplex PCR. Tissue mRNA or PBMC total RNA, about 85-400 ng, went into one-step reverse transcription and amplification. MiXCR was run by TCRdb on the multiplex PCR reads, yielding one entry per CDR3 protein. The repertoire holds over 70,000 distinct CDR3 sequences, with around a quarter as singletons. The source is a human donor with low-grade glioma or glioblastoma, undergoing nonglioma brain surgery, or in good health (not recorded which). The chain uses TRBV18 and TRBJ2-3; D is unclear. The sample comprised glioma tissue, nonneoplastic brain tissue, or PBMCs (not recorded which). The CDR3 reads CASSPPGTNTDTQYF. In nucleotides, the CDR3 is TGTGCCAGCTCACCACCCGGCACGAACACAGATACGCAGTATTTT.